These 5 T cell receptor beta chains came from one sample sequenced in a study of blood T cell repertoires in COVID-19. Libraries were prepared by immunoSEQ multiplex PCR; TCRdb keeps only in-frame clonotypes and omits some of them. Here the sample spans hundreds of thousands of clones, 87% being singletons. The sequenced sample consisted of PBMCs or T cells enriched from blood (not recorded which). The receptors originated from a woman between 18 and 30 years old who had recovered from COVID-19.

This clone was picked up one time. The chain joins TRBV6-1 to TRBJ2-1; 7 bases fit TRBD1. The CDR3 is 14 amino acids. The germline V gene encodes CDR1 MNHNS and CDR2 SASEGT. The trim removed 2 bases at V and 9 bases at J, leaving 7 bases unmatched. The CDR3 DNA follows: TGTGCCAGCAGTGAACCGGGACAGAGAGGTGAGCAGTTCTTC. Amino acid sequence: CASSEPGQRGEQFF.

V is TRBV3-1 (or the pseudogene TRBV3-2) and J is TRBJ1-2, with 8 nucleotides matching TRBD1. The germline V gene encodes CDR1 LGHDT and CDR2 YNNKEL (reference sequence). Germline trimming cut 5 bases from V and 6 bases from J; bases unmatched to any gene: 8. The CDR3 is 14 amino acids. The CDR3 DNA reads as TGTGCCAGCAGCTATAGAGACAGGGGAAATGGCTACACCTTC. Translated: CASSYRDRGNGYTF.

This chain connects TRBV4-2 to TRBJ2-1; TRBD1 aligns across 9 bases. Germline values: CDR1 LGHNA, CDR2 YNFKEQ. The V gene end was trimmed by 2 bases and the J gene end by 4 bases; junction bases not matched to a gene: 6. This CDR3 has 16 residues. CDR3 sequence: CASSQFKTGGYNEQFF. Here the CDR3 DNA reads TGTGCCAGCAGCCAATTCAAGACAGGGGGTTACAATGAGCAGTTCTTC.

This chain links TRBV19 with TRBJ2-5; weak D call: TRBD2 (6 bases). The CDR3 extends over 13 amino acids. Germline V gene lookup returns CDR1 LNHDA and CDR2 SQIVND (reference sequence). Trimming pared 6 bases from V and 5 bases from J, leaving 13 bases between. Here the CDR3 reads CASSAGPGETQYF. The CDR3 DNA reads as TGTGCCAGTAGCGCGGGACCAGGGGAGACCCAGTACTTC.

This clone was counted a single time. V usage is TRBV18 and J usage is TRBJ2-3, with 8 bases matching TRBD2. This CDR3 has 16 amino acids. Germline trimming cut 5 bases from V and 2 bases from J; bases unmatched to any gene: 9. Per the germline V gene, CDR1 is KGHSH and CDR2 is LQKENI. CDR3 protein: CASSILGGGPTDTQYF. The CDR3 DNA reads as TGTGCCAGCTCAATCCTCGGCGGGGGGCCCACAGATACGCAGTATTTT. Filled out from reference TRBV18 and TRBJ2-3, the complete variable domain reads NAGVMQNPRHLVRRRGQEARLRCSPMKGHSHVYWYRQLPEEGLKFMVYLQKENIIDESGMPKERFSAEFPKEGPSILRIQQVVRGDSAAYFCASSILGGGPTDTQYFGPGTRLTVL.